Shown below are 4 T cell receptor beta chains from a single sample sequenced in a study of blood T cell repertoires in COVID-19 (TCRdb year 2020). To prepare the library, the immunoSEQ multiplex PCR assay was applied. Drawn from immuneACCESS, this table holds only the in-frame rearrangements with V and J called that TCRdb kept. Clones are partly lost; checked studies trace under half to an unresolved V gene and leave the rest unexplained. The sample table holds 250,000 to 350,000 clones, of which 75% to 90% were seen once. Together, the top ten hold 6.3% of the sample. The specimen was peripheral blood. The source is a woman aged 45-65 years with COVID-19, enrolled during active disease.

J is TRBJ1-2 and V is TRBV6-5; D not resolved. Germline assignment: CDR1 MNHEY and CDR2 SVGAGI. This CDR3 is 15 amino acids long. V lost 6 bases and J 0 bases, leaving 14 bases between the germline ends. The CDR3 reads CASRPRGRANYGYTF. For the CDR3, the DNA is TGTGCCAGCAGGCCCCGGGGTCGGGCTAACTATGGCTACACCTTC.

The chain is built from TRBV7-3 and TRBJ2-1, with TRBD2 matching over 9 bases. This CDR3 has 14 amino acids. V lost 4 bases and J lost 10; bases outside the gene matches: 8. In germline, CDR1 is SGHTA, CDR2 FQGTGA. The CDR3, as DNA: TGTGCCAGCAGCTCTGGGCCAGCGGGAGGAGAGCAGTTCTTC. This encodes CASSSGPAGGEQFF.

The chain is built from TRBV7-6 and TRBJ2-1; 14 positions agree with TRBD2. Germline V CDR1 and CDR2: SGHVS, FNYEAQ. The CDR3 has 15 amino acids. V shed 5 bases, J shed 9 bases, and the junction held 6 bases outside the gene matches. The CDR3 DNA reads TGTGCCAGCAGCGGGTCCGGGACTAGCGGGAGTGAGCAGTTCTTC. Translation gives CASSGSGTSGSEQFF.

V gene TRBV28 combines with J gene TRBJ2-5; D is possibly TRBD1 (5 bases). Trimming removed 10 bases at V and 5 bases at J, with 20 bases between. The length of the CDR3 is 14 residues. CDR1 is MDHEN, CDR2 SYDVKM, per germline. CDR3 sequence reads: CATARYRQRETQYF. The CDR3 DNA reads as TGTGCCACCGCCAGATACAGGCAAAGGGAGACCCAGTACTTC.